The rows below give T cell receptor beta chains drawn from one sample of a study of blood T cell repertoires in COVID-19. Profiling relied on immunoSEQ multiplex PCR, and the TCRdb table lists in-frame clones only, not all of them. The table includes 150,000 to 200,000 clones, about 82% detected once. Sequenced material: PBMCs or T cells enriched from blood (not recorded which). The source of these receptors is a woman aged 25 to 39 who had recovered from COVID-19. CDR3s include the opening cysteine and the closing phenylalanine or tryptophan. D genes are given only for firm matches. The size field is filled for only some rows; it gives once, few, many or a size class.

d_call j_call v_call clone_size cdr3_aa cdr3_nt
TRBD2 TRBJ2-7 TRBV11-2 few CASSLEASGNSYEQYF TGTGCCAGCAGCTTAGAAGCTAGCGGGAACTCCTACGAGCAGTACTTC
TRBD1 TRBJ2-2 TRBV18 . CASSPGKDRIELFF TGTGCCAGCTCACCAGGAAAGGACAGGATTGAGCTGTTTTTT
. TRBJ1-4 TRBV28 . CASSSPRGGAATNEKLFF TGTGCCAGCAGTTCTCCGCGGGGGGGTGCAGCAACTAATGAAAAACTGTTTTTT
TRBD2 TRBJ2-7 TRBV12-3/TRBV12-4 once CASSRTSFDEQYF TGTGCCAGTAGTCGGACTAGCTTCGACGAGCAGTACTTC
. TRBJ2-2 TRBV7-9 . CASSPINSGQNTGELFF TGTGCCAGCAGCCCAATCAATAGCGGACAGAACACCGGGGAGCTGTTTTTT
. TRBJ2-1 TRBV13 . CASSFMRSSSYNEQFF TGTGCCAGCAGCTTCATGAGGTCCAGCTCCTACAATGAGCAGTTCTTC
TRBD2 TRBJ2-5 TRBV19 . CASRTSGQETQYF TGTGCCAGTAGGACTAGCGGCCAAGAGACCCAGTACTTC
TRBD2 TRBJ2-1 TRBV7-2 . CASSSGLADSYNEQFF TGTGCCAGCAGCTCGGGACTAGCCGATTCCTACAATGAGCAGTTCTTC
TRBD1 TRBJ2-3 TRBV7-9 . CASSLFTRDRVSDTQYF TGTGCCAGCAGCTTATTCACCCGGGACAGGGTATCCGATACGCAGTATTTT
. TRBJ2-7 TRBV5-1 once CASSLDPAESSYEQYF TGCGCCAGCAGCTTGGACCCAGCGGAAAGCTCCTACGAGCAGTACTTC
TRBD1 TRBJ1-4 TRBV5-4 few CASSLAGQGDEKLFF TGTGCCAGCAGCCTTGCCGGACAGGGCGATGAAAAACTGTTTTTT
. TRBJ1-5 TRBV28 . CASSPLQGPQHF TGTGCCAGCAGCCCTCTCCAGGGGCCCCAGCATTTT
TRBD1 TRBJ1-2 TRBV18 . CASSTGSTNYGYTF TGTGCCAGCTCGACAGGGAGTACGAACTATGGCTACACCTTC
TRBD2 TRBJ2-2 TRBV2 . CASFLRGLGTGELFF TGTGCCAGTTTTTTAAGGGGACTAGGCACCGGGGAGCTGTTTTTT
TRBD1 TRBJ1-2 TRBV28 . CASYGTGDGYTF TGTGCCAGCTATGGGACAGGGGATGGCTACACCTTC
TRBD1 TRBJ1-2 TRBV5-1 . CASSVGTGGPTNYGYTF TGCGCCAGCAGCGTTGGGACAGGGGGCCCGACAAACTATGGCTACACCTTC
TRBD1 TRBJ2-7 TRBV28 . CASSIGQGIQYF TGTGCCAGCAGTATAGGACAGGGGATACAGTACTTC
TRBD2 TRBJ2-1 TRBV27 . CASSTGLADNEQFF TGTGCCAGCAGCACCGGACTAGCGGACAATGAGCAGTTCTTC
. TRBJ2-7 TRBV7-9 . CASSPTGNEPPYEQYF TGTGCCAGCAGCCCCACGGGGAATGAGCCCCCTTACGAGCAGTACTTC
. TRBJ1-1 TRBV19 few CASEGTTTEAFF TGTGCCAGTGAGGGGACAACCACTGAAGCTTTCTTT
. TRBJ1-3 TRBV30 . CAWSALQGTGNTIYF TGTGCCTGGAGTGCTCTACAGGGTACTGGAAACACCATATATTTT
TRBD1 TRBJ1-5 TRBV20-1 . CSASRGQTRNQPQHF TGCAGTGCTAGTCGGGGACAGACCCGAAATCAGCCCCAGCATTTT
. TRBJ1-2 TRBV3-1/TRBV3-2 . CASSPPTDYYGYTF TGTGCCAGCAGCCCGCCGACAGATTACTATGGCTACACCTTC
. TRBJ2-1 TRBV10-2 . CASSDLRGRSYNEQFF TGCGCCAGCAGTGATTTGAGAGGGAGGTCCTACAATGAGCAGTTCTTC
. TRBJ2-7 TRBV7-6 . CASSRTLAGEQYF TGTGCCAGCAGCCGGACCCTAGCAGGCGAGCAGTACTTC
. TRBJ2-7 TRBV2 few CASTKEASVAPLEQYF TGTGCCAGCACTAAAGAGGCCTCCGTCGCCCCTCTCGAGCAGTACTTC
. TRBJ2-1 TRBV12-3/TRBV12-4 . CASSFSPYNEQFF TGTGCCAGCAGTTTCTCCCCTTACAATGAGCAGTTCTTC
TRBD1 TRBJ2-7 TRBV28 . CASTPPGTGDDEQYF TGTGCCAGCACTCCCCCCGGGACAGGGGACGACGAGCAGTACTTC